Below, 25 T cell receptor beta chains from the same sample are listed, as sequenced in a study of siplizumab effects on memory and regulatory T cells. Profiled with immunoSEQ multiplex PCR; TCRdb holds only in-frame clones, not every one. This table has 110,000 or so clones, around 93% appearing once. The sequencing sample was made of CD4+ T cells sorted from blood. The receptors originated from a human donor in good health.

CDR3 loop: CASSPGSYNEQFF. Written as DNA, the CDR3 is TGCGCCAGCAGCCCAGGGTCCTACAATGAGCAGTTCTTC. The chain uses TRBV5-1 and TRBJ2-1, with D possibly TRBD1 on 5 matching bases. Germline CDR1 SGHRS, CDR2 YFSETQ. The CDR3 runs 13 residues. V was cut by 4 bases and J by 1 base, with 6 bases left in between. Full variable domain (outside the CDR3, taken from reference TRBV5-1 and TRBJ2-1): KAGVTQTPRYLIKTRGQQVTLSCSPISGHRSVSWYQQTPGQGLQFLFEYFSETQRNKGNFPGRFSGRQFSNSRSEMNVSTLELGDSALYLCASSPGSYNEQFFGPGTRLTVL.

The chain couples TRBV7-9 to TRBJ2-5; D is undetermined. CDR1 and CDR2 (germline): SEHNR, FQNEAQ (reference sequence). CDR3 size: 14 residues. V lost 1 base and J 1 base, leaving 7 bases between the germline ends. CDR3 sequence (DNA): TGTGCCAGCAGCTTAGGTTTAGCCCAAGAGACCCAGTACTTC. Its protein is CASSLGLAQETQYF. The complete variable domain, with remaining parts taken from reference TRBV7-9 and TRBJ2-5, reads DTGVSQNPRHKITKRGQNVTFRCDPISEHNRLYWYRQTLGQGPEFLTYFQNEAQLEKSRLLSDRFSAERPKGSFSTLEIQRTEQGDSAMYLCASSLGLAQETQYFGPGTRLLVL.

The rearrangement uses TRBV30 and TRBJ2-5; 7 positions agree with TRBD2. The germline V gene encodes CDR1 GTSNPN and CDR2 SVGIG (reference sequence). Trimming cost V 6 bases and J 4 bases; bases outside gene matches: 8. The CDR3 runs 13 residues. The CDR3 region is CACMKGRGETQYF. CDR3 nucleotide sequence: TGTGCCTGCATGAAGGGGAGGGGAGAGACCCAGTACTTC.

This clone was observed once. The CDR3 sequence is CASSLGLWDRGQTEAFF. The CDR3, as DNA: TGTGCCAGCAGCTTAGGATTGTGGGACAGGGGGCAGACTGAAGCTTTCTTT. This sequence joins TRBV11-2 and TRBJ1-1; 12 nucleotides agree with TRBD1. CDR1 is SGHAT and CDR2 is FQNNGV in the germline V gene. J lost 5 bases, V lost 1 base, and 8 bases had no gene match. This CDR3 is built from 17 residues.

The chain joins TRBV30 to TRBJ2-3, with TRBD1 as a possible D gene (7 bases). The ends were cut back, 0 bases at V and 6 bases at J, with 16 bases in the middle. The CDR3 is 15 residues long. Germline V gene sequence: CDR1 GTSNPN, CDR2 SVGIG (reference sequence). Written as DNA, the CDR3 is TGTGCCTGGAGTGTTGGAGGGGGCCGGGCTGATACGCAGTATTTT. Translated, it gives CAWSVGGGRADTQYF.

This chain joins TRBV11-3 and TRBJ2-1; tentatively, D is TRBD2 (5 bases). The CDR3 loop spans 15 amino acids. The germline gives CDR1 SGHNT, CDR2 YENEEA. V was clipped by 5 bases and J by 6 bases, with 17 bases between them. The CDR3 protein is CASSPLGGAPNEQFF. DNA of the CDR3: TGTGCCAGCAGCCCCCTAGGAGGAGCCCCCAATGAGCAGTTCTTC.

Note on this clone: A read error may account for a junction end that differs from germline. The genes are TRBV5-1 and TRBJ2-1, with D perhaps TRBD2 (6 bases). In germline, CDR1 is SGHRS, CDR2 YFSETQ. The CDR3 is 15 residues long. In nucleotides, the CDR3 is TGCGCCAGCACCTTGGAGGGAGGCTCCTACAATGAGCAGTTCTTC. Its translation: CASTLEGGSYNEQFF.

This clone turned up a few times. The CDR3 protein is CASTEQRVRGYTF. DNA of the CDR3: TGTGCCAGCACTGAGCAGCGGGTTCGAGGCTACACCTTC. The gene calls are TRBV2 and TRBJ1-2; D is ambiguous. This CDR3 is built from 13 residues. Germline V gene lookup returns CDR1 SNHLY and CDR2 FYNNEI. Trimming took off 7 bases at V and 8 bases at J, with 17 bases between the two ends.

The rearrangement uses TRBV2 and TRBJ2-5, with D unclear. This CDR3 has 13 amino acids. Trimming took 3 bases from V and 7 from J, leaving 12 bases between them. CDR1 is SNHLY, CDR2 FYNNEI, per germline. For the CDR3, the DNA is TGTGCCAGCAGTGAGTTGGAAACGGGGACCCAGTACTTC. This codes for CASSELETGTQYF. The whole variable domain, filled in from reference TRBV2 and TRBJ2-5, reads EPEVTQTPSHQVTQMGQEVILRCVPISNHLYFYWYRQILGQKVEFLVSFYNNEISEKSEIFDDQFSVERPDGSNFTLKIRSTKLEDSAMYFCASSELETGTQYFGPGTRLLVL.

This clone was recorded only once. The chain is built from TRBV5-4 and TRBJ1-1; tentative D call: TRBD1 (5 bases). In germline, CDR1 is SGHNT, CDR2 YYREEE (reference sequence). The CDR3 runs 16 residues. Trimming took 4 bases from V and 0 from J, leaving 16 bases between them. The CDR3 coding sequence is TGTGCCAGCAGCAGCGAAAGACAGACGATGAACACTGAAGCTTTCTTT. Amino acids: CASSSERQTMNTEAFF.

V is TRBV30 and J is TRBJ2-7; maybe TRBD1 (5 bases). Deletions cut 4 bases from V and 2 bases from J, with 9 bases between. The CDR3 loop spans 12 amino acids. Germline CDR1 and CDR2: GTSNPN and SVGIG (reference sequence). In DNA, the CDR3 is TGTGCCTGGACTCTGGGGCCCTACGAGCAGTACTTC. Protein: CAWTLGPYEQYF.

A single count supports this clone. In the same sample, other DNA sequences code for this CDR3. V usage is TRBV7-2 and J usage is TRBJ2-3; D is undetermined. The germline V gene has CDR1 SGHTA and CDR2 FQGNSA. CDR3 length equals 13 residues. V lost 1 base and J 1 base, leaving 3 bases between the germline ends. The CDR3 DNA reads as TGTGCCAGCAGCTTAGGGGGCACAGATACGCAGTATTTT. The encoded protein is CASSLGGTDTQYF.

This chain links TRBV7-3 with TRBJ2-5; 7 positions match TRBD1. The germline gives CDR1 SGHTA, CDR2 FQGTGA. The CDR3 runs 13 residues. V lost 5 bases, J lost 5 bases, and 5 bases stayed unmatched. This CDR3 is CASSVGGGETQYF. CDR3 nucleotide sequence: TGTGCCAGCAGCGTAGGGGGCGGGGAGACCCAGTACTTC.

The chain uses TRBV6-5 and TRBJ1-3, with no clear D. Germline CDR1 is MNHEY and CDR2 is SVGAGI. The CDR3 covers 14 residues. Trimming removed 2 bases from V and 0 bases from J, with 5 bases in between. Here the CDR3 DNA reads TGTGCCAGCAGTTACGCAGCCTCTGGAAACACCATATATTTT. It is translated as CASSYAASGNTIYF.

The rearrangement uses TRBV4-1 and TRBJ1-2, with a tentative D call TRBD1 (6 bases). CDR1 is MGHRA and CDR2 is YSYEKL in the germline V gene. The CDR3 extends over 14 amino acids. The germline V and J ends were trimmed by 3 bases and 4 bases, with 12 bases remaining between them. The CDR3 bases are TGCGCCAGCAGCCAGGAACAGGGACCCTATGGCTACACCTTC. It yields the protein CASSQEQGPYGYTF.

This sequence joins TRBV7-9 and TRBJ2-2, with D perhaps TRBD2 (6 bases). The CDR3 covers 16 residues. Per the germline V gene, CDR1 is SEHNR and CDR2 is FQNEAQ (reference sequence). Trimming stripped 4 bases from V and 2 bases from J, with 14 bases between. Here the CDR3 reads CASSWSGLPNTGELFF. CDR3 nucleotides: TGTGCCAGCAGCTGGTCGGGACTCCCTAACACCGGGGAGCTGTTTTTT.

J is TRBJ1-2 and V is TRBV15; D gene ambiguous. Germline V gene lookup returns CDR1 LNHNV and CDR2 YYDKDF (reference sequence). Trimming pared 0 bases from V and 4 bases from J, leaving 3 bases between. The CDR3 spans 12 residues. For the CDR3, the DNA is TGTGCCACCAGCAGAGACATCTATGGCTACACCTTC. It yields the protein CATSRDIYGYTF.

This chain connects TRBV9 to TRBJ2-3; 11 bases align to TRBD2. This CDR3 is built from 16 residues. Germline V gives CDR1 SGDLS, CDR2 YYNGEE. The junction had 6 bases not matched to a gene; V was cut back by 4 bases and J by 2 bases. In DNA form, the CDR3 reads TGTGCCAGCAGCCCATTAGCGGGAGGGCCCACAGATACGCAGTATTTT. Its protein product is CASSPLAGGPTDTQYF.

V and J are TRBV11-3 and TRBJ2-1; 9 positions match TRBD2. Germline values: CDR1 SGHNT, CDR2 YENEEA. This CDR3 region has 18 residues. J gave up 1 base and V 2 bases, and 9 bases lay outside the gene matches. For the CDR3, the DNA is TGTGCCAGCAGCTTAACCGGGACTAGCTCCAGTTCCTACAATGAGCAGTTCTTC. The encoded protein is CASSLTGTSSSSYNEQFF.

V usage is TRBV25-1 and J usage is TRBJ2-5; D uncertain. The CDR3 length is 14 residues. V lost 3 bases, J lost 4 bases, and 12 bases lay in between. The V gene's germline CDR1 is MGHDK and CDR2 SYGVNS. CDR3 amino acids: CASSEARPRETQYF. DNA of the CDR3: TGTGCCAGCAGTGAGGCGCGCCCACGAGAGACCCAGTACTTC.

V and J are TRBV19 and TRBJ1-5; 7 bases map to TRBD1. V dropped 5 bases and J dropped 0; count of bases not matched to a gene: 4. Germline-derived CDR1 and CDR2 are LNHDA and SQIVND (reference sequence). The CDR3 has 15 residues. DNA for the CDR3: TGTGCCAGTAGTGTAACAGGGGTTAGCAATCAGCCCCAGCATTTT. Translation gives CASSVTGVSNQPQHF.

This clone appeared once. The chain carries TRBV10-3 and TRBJ1-3; D call uncertain. The germline V and J ends were trimmed by 7 bases and 4 bases, with 11 bases remaining between them. CDR3 length: 13 amino acids. Germline values: CDR1 ENHRY, CDR2 SYGVKD. This CDR3 is CAITGQIGNTIYF. The CDR3 region has the DNA TGTGCCATCACCGGCCAGATAGGAAACACCATATATTTT.

This sequence joins TRBV5-4 and TRBJ2-7; TRBD1 agrees at 7 bases. V lost 4 bases, J lost 0 bases, and 7 bases stayed unmatched. The CDR3 contains 15 residues. Germline loops: CDR1 SGHNT, CDR2 YYREEE (reference sequence). CDR3 DNA: TGTGCCAGCAGCGTCGAGCCAGGGGGCTCCTACGAGCAGTACTTC. The encoded protein is CASSVEPGGSYEQYF.

The V gene is TRBV30, the J gene TRBJ2-3; 9 nucleotides align to TRBD2. Germline CDR1 is GTSNPN and CDR2 is SVGIG (reference sequence). The CDR3 consists of 15 residues. V was pared by 5 bases and J by 0 bases, with 6 bases of the junction left unmatched. The CDR3 reads CAWARLADSTDTQYF. CDR3 nucleotides: TGTGCCTGGGCAAGACTAGCGGATAGCACAGATACGCAGTATTTT.

V and J are TRBV7-9 and TRBJ1-2; D not resolved. V dropped 8 bases and J dropped 0 bases, with 10 bases sitting between them. Germline CDR1 SEHNR, CDR2 FQNEAQ (reference sequence). CDR3 length: 13 amino acids. CDR3 region: CASRPPSNYGYTF. In DNA, the CDR3 is TGTGCCAGCCGTCCCCCTTCTAACTATGGCTACACCTTC.